This TCR beta chain was sequenced in a study of cytomegalovirus exposure and HLA in healthy donors. Study-wide findings and caveats: When a later analysis was performed, an Asian-associated ancestry cluster reportedly had fewer N-insertions than the approximately 690-donor mean.

About this clone: Its antigen is not known.

The donors were healthy bone marrow donors. Trimming removed 5 bases at V and 4 bases at J, with 12 bases between. Germline V gene sequence: CDR1 MNHEY, CDR2 SVGAGI. The CDR3 length is 14 residues. Use of 60 Vbeta and 13 Jbeta primers characterized the PCR. Some clones are missing from TCRdb's copy, which holds only in-frame ones; the method was immunoSEQ multiplex PCR. This sample carries approximately 160,000 clones, 70% to 90% of them seen once, and the ten largest clones take about 4.9%. The chain carries TRBV6-5 and TRBJ1-5; D is unclear. Specimen: PBMCs. This receptor was obtained from a girl aged 10 to 17 in good health and CMV-seropositive. The CDR3 is CASSRSRNNQPQHF. For the CDR3, the DNA is TGTGCCAGCAGTAGAAGCAGGAATAATCAGCCCCAGCATTTT.